Listed below are T cell receptor beta chains from one sample, sequenced in a study of blood T cell repertoires in COVID-19. The table came from immunoSEQ multiplex PCR; TCRdb's copy has only in-frame clones and leaves some out. Of fewer than 300,000 clones listed, about 81% were seen once; the top ten hold more than 1.4%. Source material: peripheral blood. Source of these receptors: a human donor with COVID-19, enrolled during active disease. The donor label of this sample is uncertain. The CDR3 runs from the conserved cysteine through the conserved F or W. The D gene is left open where the match is weak. The size entry is marked missing in some rows and otherwise reads once, few, many or a size class.

V gene: TRBV28; D gene: TRBD2; CDR3 length: 14; J gene: TRBJ2-7; clone size: NA; CDR3 DNA: TGTGCCAGCACAAGGGGCGGGAGGCTAAACGAGCAGTACTTC; CDR3 protein: CASTRGGRLNEQYF
V gene: TRBV3-1/TRBV3-2; D gene: NA; CDR3 length: 13; J gene: TRBJ2-7; clone size: NA; CDR3 DNA: TGTGCCAGCAGCATGAGGGCCCCCTACGAGCAGTACTTC; CDR3 protein: CASSMRAPYEQYF
V gene: TRBV2; D gene: NA; CDR3 length: 15; J gene: TRBJ2-1; clone size: NA; CDR3 DNA: TGTGCCAGCAGTCGAACTAGCCAGGAGGGTCATGAGCAGTTCTTC; CDR3 protein: CASSRTSQEGHEQFF
V gene: TRBV6-4; D gene: TRBD2; CDR3 length: 15; J gene: TRBJ2-3; clone size: NA; CDR3 DNA: TGTGCCAGCAGTGACTTCGGGGGGAAAAGAGATACGCAGTATTTT; CDR3 protein: CASSDFGGKRDTQYF
V gene: TRBV2; D gene: TRBD2; CDR3 length: 15; J gene: TRBJ2-4; clone size: NA; CDR3 DNA: TGTGCCAGCAGTTCGGTCGGGGGGATCCTGGACATTCAGTACTTC; CDR3 protein: CASSSVGGILDIQYF
V gene: TRBV28; D gene: TRBD1; CDR3 length: 14; J gene: TRBJ2-7; clone size: NA; CDR3 DNA: TGTGCCAGCACCCCTCCGGGACAGGGATACGAGCAGTACTTC; CDR3 protein: CASTPPGQGYEQYF
V gene: TRBV29-1; D gene: TRBD1; CDR3 length: 12; J gene: TRBJ1-5; clone size: NA; CDR3 DNA: TGCAGCGCTGGACAGGGGTACCCCCCCCAGCATTTT; CDR3 protein: CSAGQGYPPQHF
V gene: TRBV6-5; D gene: TRBD1; CDR3 length: 16; J gene: TRBJ1-2; clone size: NA; CDR3 DNA: TGTGCCAGCAGTTTGACAGGGGTCCGGGCTAACTATGGCTACACCTTC; CDR3 protein: CASSLTGVRANYGYTF
V gene: TRBV11-2; D gene: NA; CDR3 length: 14; J gene: TRBJ2-2; clone size: NA; CDR3 DNA: TGTGCCAGCAGCTTAGCCGGGGGCACCGGGGAGCTGTTTTTT; CDR3 protein: CASSLAGGTGELFF
V gene: TRBV7-9; D gene: TRBD1; CDR3 length: 15; J gene: TRBJ1-4; clone size: NA; CDR3 DNA: TGTGCCAGCAGCTTAGCGGGACAGGGGAATGAAAAACTGTTTTTT; CDR3 protein: CASSLAGQGNEKLFF
V gene: TRBV6-6; D gene: NA; CDR3 length: 15; J gene: TRBJ1-5; clone size: NA; CDR3 DNA: TGTGCCAGCAGTTACGGGTCGGGGGAGAATCAGCCCCAGCATTTT; CDR3 protein: CASSYGSGENQPQHF
V gene: TRBV7-2; D gene: TRBD2; CDR3 length: 19; J gene: TRBJ2-7; clone size: NA; CDR3 DNA: TGTGCCAGCAGCTTAAGAGGTCCGGGTCCTAGCGGGAGCTCCTACGAGCAGTACTTC; CDR3 protein: CASSLRGPGPSGSSYEQYF
V gene: TRBV28; D gene: NA; CDR3 length: 17; J gene: TRBJ1-6; clone size: NA; CDR3 DNA: TGTGCCCGCGTGGGGGGGGGAGGGAACTCCTATAATTCACCCCTCCACTTT; CDR3 protein: CARVGGGGNSYNSPLHF
V gene: TRBV29-1; D gene: NA; CDR3 length: 12; J gene: TRBJ1-2; clone size: once; CDR3 DNA: TGCAGCATCGGACACAGTAACTATGGCTACACCTTC; CDR3 protein: CSIGHSNYGYTF
V gene: TRBV28; D gene: NA; CDR3 length: 12; J gene: TRBJ1-1; clone size: NA; CDR3 DNA: TGTGCCAGCAATTACTATGATGGCGAAGCTTTCTTT; CDR3 protein: CASNYYDGEAFF
V gene: TRBV7-3; D gene: TRBD2; CDR3 length: 13; J gene: TRBJ2-5; clone size: NA; CDR3 DNA: TGTGCCAGCAGCTCAAGCGGGAGGGAGACCCAGTACTTC; CDR3 protein: CASSSSGRETQYF
V gene: TRBV18; D gene: TRBD2; CDR3 length: 16; J gene: TRBJ2-7; clone size: NA; CDR3 DNA: TGTGCCAGCTCACCACCCGGGACTAGCGTTACCTACGAGCAGTACTTC; CDR3 protein: CASSPPGTSVTYEQYF
V gene: TRBV5-1; D gene: NA; CDR3 length: 15; J gene: TRBJ2-3; clone size: NA; CDR3 DNA: TGCGCCAGCAGCCTCCGGGGTAGCGGCACAGATACGCAGTATTTT; CDR3 protein: CASSLRGSGTDTQYF
V gene: TRBV3-1/TRBV3-2; D gene: TRBD1; CDR3 length: 17; J gene: TRBJ2-5; clone size: NA; CDR3 DNA: TGTGCCAGCAGCCTTATCGGACAGGGGGGCCTCCAAGAGACCCAGTACTTC; CDR3 protein: CASSLIGQGGLQETQYF
V gene: TRBV20-1; D gene: TRBD1; CDR3 length: 15; J gene: TRBJ1-6; clone size: few; CDR3 DNA: TGCAGTGCTAGTCAGACAGGGGCCTATAATTCACCCCTCCACTTT; CDR3 protein: CSASQTGAYNSPLHF
V gene: TRBV30; D gene: TRBD1; CDR3 length: 13; J gene: TRBJ1-1; clone size: NA; CDR3 DNA: TGTGCCTGGAGTAAGGGGGCTTACACTGAAGCTTTCTTT; CDR3 protein: CAWSKGAYTEAFF
V gene: TRBV11-1; D gene: NA; CDR3 length: 16; J gene: TRBJ2-5; clone size: NA; CDR3 DNA: TGTGCCAGCAGCTCAAGGAGGGGGGGCGGCGGAGAGACCCAGTACTTC; CDR3 protein: CASSSRRGGGGETQYF
V gene: TRBV20-1; D gene: NA; CDR3 length: 14; J gene: TRBJ2-1; clone size: NA; CDR3 DNA: TGCAGTGCTAGTGGGGGAGCTTCCTACAATGAGCAGTTCTTC; CDR3 protein: CSASGGASYNEQFF
V gene: TRBV7-2; D gene: TRBD2; CDR3 length: 15; J gene: TRBJ2-1; clone size: NA; CDR3 DNA: TGTGCCAGCAGCTTAGACGGGAGGGCAATCAATGAGCAGTTCTTC; CDR3 protein: CASSLDGRAINEQFF
V gene: TRBV5-1; D gene: NA; CDR3 length: 14; J gene: TRBJ2-1; clone size: NA; CDR3 DNA: TGCGCCAGCAGCTTGGACCCAGCCTACAATGAGCAGTTCTTC; CDR3 protein: CASSLDPAYNEQFF
V gene: TRBV10-3; D gene: TRBD2; CDR3 length: 16; J gene: TRBJ2-3; clone size: NA; CDR3 DNA: TGTGCCACCGACGATACTAGCGGGAGCTCTACAGATACGCAGTATTTT; CDR3 protein: CATDDTSGSSTDTQYF
V gene: TRBV5-6; D gene: TRBD1; CDR3 length: 14; J gene: TRBJ1-2; clone size: NA; CDR3 DNA: TGTGCCAGCAGCTTAGGGACAGGCCTCTATGGCTACACCTTC; CDR3 protein: CASSLGTGLYGYTF
V gene: TRBV3-1/TRBV3-2; D gene: TRBD1; CDR3 length: 12; J gene: TRBJ1-1; clone size: NA; CDR3 DNA: TGTGCCAGCAGCCAAGAGGACAGGGGACACAGATTT; CDR3 protein: CASSQEDRGHRF
V gene: TRBV27; D gene: TRBD2; CDR3 length: 14; J gene: TRBJ2-7; clone size: once; CDR3 DNA: TGTGCCAGCAGTTCGCTAGCGGGAGCCTACGAGCAGTACTTC; CDR3 protein: CASSSLAGAYEQYF
V gene: TRBV23-1; D gene: NA; CDR3 length: 15; J gene: TRBJ1-1; clone size: few; CDR3 DNA: TGCGCCAGCAGTCCAAGTACATGCAGGCCCACTGAAGCTTTCTTT; CDR3 protein: CASSPSTCRPTEAFF
V gene: TRBV2; D gene: NA; CDR3 length: 14; J gene: TRBJ2-5; clone size: NA; CDR3 DNA: TGTGCCAGCAGGGGTTTCAGCGGCGGAGAGACCCAGTACTTC; CDR3 protein: CASRGFSGGETQYF
V gene: TRBV11-1; D gene: NA; CDR3 length: 14; J gene: TRBJ1-1; clone size: few; CDR3 DNA: TGTGCCAGCAGCTTCGGCGGGGCCGGCACTGAAGCTTTCTTT; CDR3 protein: CASSFGGAGTEAFF
V gene: TRBV10-3; D gene: NA; CDR3 length: 17; J gene: TRBJ2-5; clone size: NA; CDR3 DNA: TGTGCCATCAGTGAGTCCTCTAGCGGAGGGGGAAGGGAGACCCAGTACTTC; CDR3 protein: CAISESSSGGGRETQYF
V gene: TRBV28; D gene: TRBD2; CDR3 length: 15; J gene: TRBJ2-2; clone size: NA; CDR3 DNA: TGTGCCAGCAGCCGACTAGCGCTAGGGACCGGGGAGCTGTTTTTT; CDR3 protein: CASSRLALGTGELFF
V gene: TRBV30; D gene: TRBD1; CDR3 length: 17; J gene: TRBJ1-1; clone size: NA; CDR3 DNA: TGTGCCTGGAGAGCCTCACCCCACAGGGGCCGACACACTGAAGCTTTCTTT; CDR3 protein: CAWRASPHRGRHTEAFF
V gene: TRBV5-1; D gene: TRBD1; CDR3 length: 15; J gene: TRBJ2-1; clone size: NA; CDR3 DNA: TGCGCCAGCAGCTTGGCGGGGGACAGGGGAAATGAGCAGTTCTTC; CDR3 protein: CASSLAGDRGNEQFF
V gene: TRBV5-1; D gene: NA; CDR3 length: 15; J gene: TRBJ2-6; clone size: NA; CDR3 DNA: TGCGCCAGCAGCCTGGGAGACTCTGGGGCCAACGTCCTGACTTTC; CDR3 protein: CASSLGDSGANVLTF
V gene: TRBV7-3; D gene: NA; CDR3 length: 13; J gene: TRBJ1-1; clone size: few; CDR3 DNA: TGTGCCAGCAGCCGGTTGAGAACCACTGAAGCTTTCTTT; CDR3 protein: CASSRLRTTEAFF
V gene: TRBV5-6; D gene: NA; CDR3 length: 13; J gene: TRBJ1-1; clone size: NA; CDR3 DNA: TGTGCCAGCACTAGACAGCTGAACACTGAAGCTTTCTTT; CDR3 protein: CASTRQLNTEAFF
V gene: TRBV7-8; D gene: NA; CDR3 length: 15; J gene: TRBJ2-6; clone size: NA; CDR3 DNA: TGTGCCAGCAGCTTTGAACAGGCTGGGGCCAACGTCCTGACTTTC; CDR3 protein: CASSFEQAGANVLTF
V gene: TRBV6-4; D gene: TRBD2; CDR3 length: 16; J gene: TRBJ2-3; clone size: NA; CDR3 DNA: TGTGCCAGCAGGGGGACTAGCGGGAGACTCACAGATACGCAGTATTTT; CDR3 protein: CASRGTSGRLTDTQYF
V gene: TRBV28; D gene: NA; CDR3 length: 15; J gene: TRBJ1-1; clone size: NA; CDR3 DNA: TGTGCCAGCAGTCCTCAGGGAGGGGGGGACACTGAAGCTTTCTTT; CDR3 protein: CASSPQGGGDTEAFF
V gene: TRBV18; D gene: NA; CDR3 length: 16; J gene: TRBJ1-1; clone size: NA; CDR3 DNA: TGTGCCAGCTCACCATTGGCGGGACTGGGGTACACTGAAGCTTTCTTT; CDR3 protein: CASSPLAGLGYTEAFF